These 21 T cell receptor beta chains originate from one sample sequenced in a study of blood T cell repertoires in COVID-19. Method: immunoSEQ multiplex PCR; TCRdb's copy keeps in-frame clones and lacks some. The sample includes some 530,000 clones, about nine tenths of them seen just once. Input material: PBMCs or T cells enriched from blood (not recorded which). The receptors come from a woman aged 55-69 years who had recovered from COVID-19.

The genes are TRBV13 and TRBJ2-7, with 7 bases fitting TRBD1. Trimming cost V 7 bases and J 7 bases; bases outside gene matches: 10. Germline CDR1 reads PRHDT; CDR2 reads FYEKMQ (reference sequence). The CDR3 contains 13 residues. CDR3: CASKGRGLWEQYV. The CDR3 region has the DNA TGTGCCAGCAAAGGCAGGGGGTTGTGGGAGCAGTACGTC.

The J gene is TRBJ1-1, the V gene TRBV7-9; D may be TRBD1 (5 bases). CDR1 is SEHNR and CDR2 is FQNEAQ in the germline V gene (reference sequence). This CDR3 has 13 residues. The ends were cut back, 5 bases at V and 1 base at J, with 8 bases in the middle. CDR3 sequence (DNA): TGTGCCAGCAGCCCTCAGGGGAACACTGAAGCTTTCTTT. Encoded protein: CASSPQGNTEAFF.

The chain combines TRBV6-4 with TRBJ1-2; TRBD1 might be the D (6 bases). The ends were cut back, 4 bases at V and 3 bases at J, with 9 bases in the middle. CDR1 MRHNA and CDR2 SNTAGT come from the germline V gene. This CDR3 comprises 13 residues. The CDR3, as DNA: TGTGCCAGCAGTGCGTCAGGGGACTATGGCTACACCTTC. Protein: CASSASGDYGYTF.

This clone was seen a few times. The chain employs TRBV5-1 and TRBJ1-4, with D possibly TRBD1 on 6 matching bases. Trimming took 4 bases from V and 6 from J, leaving 16 bases between them. The germline CDR1 and CDR2 sequences are SGHRS and YFSETQ. The CDR3 runs 15 residues. For the CDR3, the DNA is TGCGCCAGCAGCAAATGGGGGCAGGGTGATGAAAAACTGTTTTTT. Translation: CASSKWGQGDEKLFF.

This chain links TRBV9 with TRBJ2-5; TRBD2 is a possible D gene (6 bases). Trimming stripped 4 bases from V and 1 base from J, with 11 bases between. CDR3 size: 14 residues. Germline values: CDR1 SGDLS, CDR2 YYNGEE. CDR3 nucleotide sequence: TGTGCCAGCAGCCCAGGAGGGGCCCAAGAGACCCAGTACTTC. Protein product: CASSPGGAQETQYF.

This clone was counted only a few times. The CDR3 spells CASRGQGASEQYV. CDR3 nucleotides: TGTGCCAGCAGGGGACAGGGGGCTTCCGAGCAGTACGTC. The gene calls are TRBV6-5 and TRBJ2-7; 12 nucleotides match TRBD1. The CDR3 is 13 amino acids. CDR1 and CDR2 (germline): MNHEY, SVGAGI. V was pared by 6 bases and J by 6 bases, with 3 bases of the junction left unmatched.

The chain links TRBV15 to TRBJ2-7, with D hard to call. V was trimmed by 2 bases and J by 0 bases, leaving 8 bases between them. CDR1 is LNHNV, CDR2 YYDKDF, per germline (reference sequence). The CDR3 spans 14 residues. In DNA form, the CDR3 reads TGTGCCACCAGCAGATACCTGAGCTCCTACGAGCAGTACTTC. As protein: CATSRYLSSYEQYF.

A note on this clone: The sample contains more than one DNA sequence encoding this CDR3. The genes are TRBV5-1 and TRBJ1-1; no reliable D call. V gave up 0 bases and J gave up 1 base, with 7 bases separating them. Germline V CDR1 and CDR2: SGHRS, YFSETQ. The CDR3 consists of 14 residues. CDR3 sequence (DNA): TGCGCCAGCAGCTTGGCCCCAGGGAACACTGAAGCTTTCTTT. Protein product: CASSLAPGNTEAFF. The whole variable domain, filled in from reference TRBV5-1 and TRBJ1-1, reads KAGVTQTPRYLIKTRGQQVTLSCSPISGHRSVSWYQQTPGQGLQFLFEYFSETQRNKGNFPGRFSGRQFSNSRSEMNVSTLELGDSALYLCASSLAPGNTEAFFGQGTRLTVV.

V is TRBV2 and J is TRBJ1-6; D not certain. V was trimmed by 7 bases and J by 9 bases, leaving 10 bases between them. This CDR3 region has 12 residues. The germline V gene encodes CDR1 SNHLY and CDR2 FYNNEI. CDR3 amino acids: CASNRFGSPLHF. CDR3 DNA: TGTGCCAGCAACCGGTTTGGTTCACCCCTCCACTTT.

The chain uses TRBV14 and TRBJ1-1; 9 positions match TRBD1. Germline lookup yields CDR1 SGHDN and CDR2 FVKESK. CDR3 length equals 17 residues. The V and J ends lost 4 bases and 1 base, in that order; junction bases with no gene match: 10. The CDR3 DNA reads as TGTGCCAGCAGCCCGCAACAGGGGGCAGGCTGGAACACTGAAGCTTTCTTT. This encodes CASSPQQGAGWNTEAFF. Supplemented by reference TRBV14 and TRBJ1-1, the full variable domain reads EAGVTQFPSHSVIEKGQTVTLRCDPISGHDNLYWYRRVMGKEIKFLLHFVKESKQDESGMPNNRFLAERTGGTYSTLKVQPAELEDSGVYFCASSPQQGAGWNTEAFFGQGTRLTVV.

The V and J genes are TRBV2 and TRBJ2-7; TRBD1 might be the D (5 bases). Looked up from germline, CDR1 is SNHLY and CDR2 is FYNNEI. The ends were cut back, 6 bases at V and 13 bases at J, with 16 bases in the middle. CDR3 length: 11 residues. CDR3 region: CASRKGELAYF. The CDR3, as DNA: TGTGCCAGCAGAAAAGGGGAATTGGCATACTTC.

The genes are TRBV2 and TRBJ2-4; 7 bases line up with TRBD1. The CDR3 runs to 18 residues. Trimming cost V 5 bases and J 0 bases; bases outside gene matches: 13. CDR1 is SNHLY, CDR2 FYNNEI, per germline. The CDR3 sequence is CASSSGTAEILAKNIQYF. The DNA for the CDR3 is TGTGCCAGCAGTTCCGGGACAGCCGAGATCTTAGCCAAAAACATTCAGTACTTC.

The chain employs TRBV3-1 (or the pseudogene TRBV3-2) and TRBJ1-2, with D hard to call. This CDR3 is built from 16 residues. Germline assignment: CDR1 LGHDT and CDR2 YNNKEL (reference sequence). The V gene lost 0 bases and the J gene lost 4 bases, with 15 bases spanning the gap. The CDR3: CASSQEAVTVAYGYTF. CDR3 bases: TGTGCCAGCAGCCAAGAGGCGGTCACGGTAGCCTATGGCTACACCTTC.

The V gene is TRBV19, the J gene TRBJ2-4; TRBD2 matches at 8 bases. Germline CDR1 LNHDA, CDR2 SQIVND (reference sequence). The CDR3 totals 15 residues. Germline trimming cut 4 bases from V and 0 bases from J; bases unmatched to any gene: 2. The CDR3 is CASSSGGLAKNIQYF. The CDR3 DNA follows: TGTGCCAGTAGTAGCGGGGGGCTAGCCAAAAACATTCAGTACTTC.

This chain connects TRBV28 to TRBJ1-1; the match to TRBD1 covers 9 bases. The CDR3 length is 13 residues. The germline gives CDR1 MDHEN, CDR2 SYDVKM. V was clipped by 8 bases and J by 7 bases; unmatched bases: 8. The CDR3 bases are TGTGCCAGCGGGGGGACAGGGAGGGATGAAGCTTTCTTT. Its protein product is CASGGTGRDEAFF.

The chain has TRBV5-8 and TRBJ2-7; no definite D call. CDR1 is SGHTS and CDR2 is YDEGEE in the germline V gene. The V end lost 0 bases, the J end lost 3 bases, and 4 bases lay between the germline ends. There are 12 residues in the CDR3. CDR3 in DNA: TGTGCCAGCAGCTTGGGAGTCTACGAGCAGTACGTC. It specifies CASSLGVYEQYV.

The CDR3 reads CATLGQPPYNEQFF. The CDR3 DNA reads as TGTGCCACCCTCGGACAGCCCCCGTACAATGAGCAGTTCTTC. The rearrangement joins TRBV24-1 to TRBJ2-1, with D possibly being TRBD1 (6 bases). Germline CDR1 reads KGHDR; CDR2 reads SFDVKD. V shed 9 bases and J shed 4 bases, with 15 bases lying between them. CDR3 size: 14 residues.

V gene TRBV4-1 combines with J gene TRBJ1-1; 10 nucleotides align to TRBD1. The CDR3 runs 18 residues. Germline CDR1 is MGHRA and CDR2 is YSYEKL. V was clipped by 4 bases and J by 4 bases; unmatched bases: 15. As DNA, the CDR3 is TGCGCCAGCAGCCCAGTACCCCCGACAGGGGGCCTTCGCACTGAAGCTTTCTTT. Encoded protein: CASSPVPPTGGLRTEAFF.

The sample holds one count of this clone. CDR3 bases: TGTGCCAGCAGCCCGACAGGGGGTGACGACCAAGAGACCCAGTACTTC. It specifies CASSPTGGDDQETQYF. The J gene is TRBJ2-5, the V gene TRBV5-4; 9 bases line up with TRBD1. With V trimmed by 4 bases and J by 0 bases, 7 bases remained unmatched. This CDR3 region has 16 residues. Germline V gives CDR1 SGHNT, CDR2 YYREEE (reference sequence).

The chain recombines TRBV10-3 with TRBJ2-4, with no clear D. CDR3 length equals 13 residues. Germline V CDR1 and CDR2: ENHRY, SYGVKD. V shed 8 bases and J shed 3 bases, with 11 bases lying between them. The CDR3 DNA follows: TGTGCCATCGGCCCGATCCACAAAAACATTCAGTACTTC. The encoded protein is CAIGPIHKNIQYF.

J is TRBJ2-3 and V is TRBV2; 9 bases are a match to TRBD2. The germline V gene has CDR1 SNHLY and CDR2 FYNNEI. V shed 4 bases, J shed 1 base, and the junction held 6 bases outside the gene matches. The CDR3 length is 16 residues. The CDR3 coding sequence is TGTGCCAGCAGTGTTGGTAGCGGGGGAGGCACAGATACGCAGTATTTT. Translated: CASSVGSGGGTDTQYF.